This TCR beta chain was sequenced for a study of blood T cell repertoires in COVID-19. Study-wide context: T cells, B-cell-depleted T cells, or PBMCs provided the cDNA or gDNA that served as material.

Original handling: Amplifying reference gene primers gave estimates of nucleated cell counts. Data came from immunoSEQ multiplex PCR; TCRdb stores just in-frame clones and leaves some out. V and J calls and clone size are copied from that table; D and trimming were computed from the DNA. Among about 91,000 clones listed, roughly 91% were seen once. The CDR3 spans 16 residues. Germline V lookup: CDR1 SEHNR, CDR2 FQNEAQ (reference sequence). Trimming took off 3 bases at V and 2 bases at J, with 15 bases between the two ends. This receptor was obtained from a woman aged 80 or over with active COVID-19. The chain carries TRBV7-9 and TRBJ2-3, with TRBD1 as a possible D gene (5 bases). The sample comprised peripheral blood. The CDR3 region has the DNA TGTGCCAGCAGCTTTTCCGACAGTCCCTACACAGATACGCAGTATTTT. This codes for CASSFSDSPYTDTQYF.